The 3 T cell receptor beta chains below come from one sample, sequenced in a study of spatial heterogeneity in lung cancer. The study, taken as a whole, reports: Tumors with more nonsynonymous mutations had more expanded intratumoral alpha and beta TCRs.

Antigens of these TCRs are unknown. From the 5' RACE reads, TCRdb called clonotypes with MiXCR, one entry per CDR3 protein. Of about 7,900 distinct CDR3 sequences detected, roughly 7% appear once; the ten largest clones hold 15% to 20%. As to time point: sample taken at primary tumor resection. The sequenced sample was lung tumor tissue, obtained at surgery. The receptor set was obtained from a female donor with early-stage non-small cell lung cancer.

This clonotype has at least ten counts. This beta chain turned up in a library designed for alpha chains; as an off-target read, its abundance says little. This sequence joins TRBV6-1 and TRBJ1-2; 8 bases are shared with TRBD1. This CDR3 contains 15 residues. The trim removed 2 bases at V and 7 bases at J, leaving 9 bases unmatched. In germline, CDR1 is MNHNS, CDR2 SASEGT. The CDR3 is CASSETWAGGRGYTF. DNA of the CDR3: TGTGCCAGCAGTGAAACCTGGGCAGGGGGCCGTGGCTACACCTTC.

By sample fraction, this clonotype is medium-sized. A library prepared for alpha chains yielded this beta chain as an off-target read; its size is of little meaning. The rearrangement uses TRBV4-1 and TRBJ2-7; no reliable D call. This CDR3 region has 14 residues. CDR1 is MGHRA and CDR2 is YSYEKL in the germline V gene. The ends were cut back, 2 bases at V and 2 bases at J, with 10 bases in the middle. In DNA, the CDR3 is TGCGCCAGCAGCCAAATTTTATGGACCTACGAGCAGTACTTC. Amino acid sequence: CASSQILWTYEQYF.

This clonotype was seen repeatedly, ten times or more. This beta chain is off target for a library built for alpha chains, so its abundance means little. The V and J genes are TRBV20-1 and TRBJ2-3, with D unresolved. The germline V gene has CDR1 DFQATT and CDR2 SNEGSKA (reference sequence). The CDR3 length is 13 residues. V was shortened by 6 bases and J by 6 bases, with 16 bases between the two germline ends. DNA for the CDR3: TGCAGTGCCTATGGGCTAAAACAGGATACGCAGTATTTT. Protein product: CSAYGLKQDTQYF.